The clone carrying this T cell receptor (beta chain) was observed a handful of times. The antigen remains unidentified. The germline and genes are mouse ones. With the read ending 4 residues before the CDR3 end, the germline J gene is used to fill in that end. This specimen belongs to a study of CD8+ T cells in alopecia areata. Study-wide background: Approximately 7-10-week-old female C3H/HeJ mice were grafted with skin from spontaneously alopecic roughly 6-12-month-old C3H/HeJ graft donors. Study results and caveats: Relative to mice, TCR sharing across patients was less clear, a difference possibly HLA-related.

RNA extraction and reverse transcription yielded cDNA as sequencing template. Profiling relied on immunoSEQ multiplex PCR, and the TCRdb table lists in-frame clones only, not all of them. In total the sample includes 270,000 or so clones, none of them seen once. Germline CDR1 NSHNY, CDR2 SYGAGN. There are 15 residues in the CDR3. Between the trimmed V and J ends, which lost 1 base and 1 base, there was a span of 10 bases. On the basis of CD4, CD8alpha, NKG2D, NKG2ACE and other markers, pooled cutaneous lymph node cells were sorted. The chain is built from TRBV13-1 and TRBJ2-3, with D possibly being TRBD2 (7 bases). This receptor was taken from a C3H/HeJ mouse with alopecia areata. The MHC haplotype recorded for the strain is H2-k. Sequencing was performed on CD4+ T cells sorted from a lymph node. Incomplete CDR3 DNA: TGTGCCAGCAGTGATAAGGGGGGCGGTGCAGAA. Protein product: CASSDKGGGAE. The entire CDR3 is CASSDKGGGAETLYF.